This T cell receptor beta chain was captured in a study of OX40 agonist ivuxolimab in advanced cancers. Overall study context: Earlier anti-PD-1, anti-PD-L1 or anti-CTLA-4 therapy was permitted; around 40% had received some.

TCRdb keeps only in-frame clones here, not all; method: immunoSEQ multiplex PCR. The profile shows 35,000 to 40,000 clones, 70% to 80% of them singletons. CDR3 length equals 14 residues. Trimming at V came to 3 bases and at J to 5 bases, leaving 2 bases not matched to a gene. Germline V gene sequence: CDR1 SNHLY, CDR2 FYNNEI. This receptor was obtained from an adult with an advanced solid tumor such as melanoma, head and neck, liver or kidney cancer. The V gene is TRBV2, the J gene TRBJ2-7; TRBD1 matches at 12 bases. The sample consisted of CD4+ or CD8+ T cells sorted from blood, taken in a trial of the OX40 agonist ivuxolimab. CDR3 sequence reads: CASSDGTGGDEQYF. CDR3 DNA sequence: TGTGCCAGCAGTGATGGGACAGGGGGCGACGAGCAGTACTTC.